The rows below give T cell receptor beta chains drawn from one sample of a study of TIL therapy for anti-PD-1-resistant metastatic lung cancer. Assay: immunoSEQ multiplex PCR; the TCRdb copy retains only in-frame clones and omits some. The sample contains tens of thousands of clones, roughly 79% of which appear only once. Sample: blood, taken at baseline. Every receptor here comes from a person between 30 and 79 years old with non-small cell lung cancer. Both conserved end residues are part of each CDR3. The D gene is left open where the match is weak. Expanded clones get a size class; other rows say once, few or many, or leave the size out.

>TRBJ2-2|16|TRBV7-3|few|-
CASSLMGAPNTGELFF
TGTGCCAGCAGCTTAATGGGGGCCCCGAACACCGGGGAGCTGTTTTTT
>TRBJ2-3|15|TRBV5-4|-|-
CASSPNQGPADTQYF
TGTGCCAGCAGCCCTAACCAGGGGCCGGCAGATACGCAGTATTTT
>TRBJ1-3|16|TRBV19|-|-
CASSNIQTRSGNTIYF
TGTGCCAGTAGTAACATCCAAACTCGCTCTGGAAACACCATATATTTT
>TRBJ1-6|14|TRBV2|-|TRBD1
CASRRGQVNSPLHF
TGTGCCAGCAGACGCGGACAGGTCAATTCACCCCTCCACTTT
>TRBJ1-2|15|TRBV9|once|-
CASSIRDSTLYGYTF
TGTGCCAGCAGCATCCGGGACTCAACCCTCTATGGCTACACCTTC
>TRBJ2-7|13|TRBV7-8|-|-
CASSFPEAYEQYF
TGTGCCAGCAGCTTTCCTGAGGCCTACGAGCAGTACTTC
>TRBJ2-5|12|TRBV15|-|-
CATSRDLETQYF
TGTGCCACCAGCAGAGATTTAGAGACCCAGTACTTC
>TRBJ2-1|16|TRBV5-5|once|TRBD2
CASSLEAGGLYNEQFF
TGTGCCAGCAGCTTGGAGGCGGGGGGCCTATACAATGAGCAGTTCTTC
>TRBJ1-5|15|TRBV9|-|TRBD1
CASSVGQGHYQPQHF
TGTGCCAGCAGCGTGGGACAGGGACACTATCAGCCCCAGCATTTT
>TRBJ1-2|17|TRBV5-1|-|-
CASSLRPKMGANYGYTF
TGCGCCAGCAGCTTGAGACCGAAGATGGGGGCCAACTATGGCTACACCTTC
>TRBJ1-4|13|TRBV19|-|-
CASSAGGNEKLFF
TGTGCCAGTAGTGCCGGGGGAAATGAAAAACTGTTTTTT